The present T cell receptor beta chain was sequenced within a study of CD8 T cells in Susac syndrome. The wider study: Patients with Susac syndrome were therapy-naive, on corticosteroids, or on intravenous immunoglobulin alone at blood draw. The study, taken as a whole, reports: The CD4+ T cell repertoires from Susac syndrome exhibited no clonal expansion.

After extraction with the RNeasy kit, roughly 0.45 to 1 ug of the RNA was reverse transcribed using random hexamers. The amplification used immunoSEQ multiplex PCR on TCR beta CDR3; it spanned 54 Vbeta and 13 Jbeta. Via MiXCR, TCRdb re-called the immunoSEQ multiplex PCR reads, giving one row per CDR3 protein. The sample contains 74,000 or so distinct CDR3 sequences, approximately 94% of which appear only once. For this clonotype: Its antigen remains unidentified.

CDR3 length: 15 amino acids. V was trimmed by 4 bases and J by 4 bases, leaving 14 bases between them. The germline V gene encodes CDR1 SGHRS and CDR2 YFSETQ. Patients with Susac syndrome fulfilled recently defined diagnostic criteria for definite or probable disease. V gene TRBV5-1 combines with J gene TRBJ1-4; D ambiguous. Material for sequencing was CD4+ T cells from PBMCs. The sequence was obtained from a human donor with Susac syndrome. In DNA form, the CDR3 reads TGCGCCAGCAGCCCGAGGTTCGGTATTAATGAAAAACTGTTTTTT. It yields the protein CASSPRFGINEKLFF.